This entry lists 23 T cell receptor beta chains sequenced from one sample in a study of PD-L1 blockade in urothelial cancer. TCRdb's table, derived via immunoSEQ multiplex PCR, lists solely in-frame clones and lacks some. This table has over 75,000 clones, around 92% appearing once. Time point denoted: pretreatment peripheral blood. This sample comprised PBMCs, obtained around atezolizumab (anti-PD-L1) treatment. The receptors derive from an elderly woman with urothelial cancer.

The genes are TRBV20-1 and TRBJ2-1; D not resolved. CDR1 DFQATT and CDR2 SNEGSKA come from the germline V gene (reference sequence). The CDR3 totals 8 residues. The V end lost 6 bases, the J end lost 11 bases, and 5 bases lay between the germline ends. The CDR3 bases are TGCAGTGCCCAAAAGCAGTTCTTC. It translates to CSAQKQFF.

The rearrangement links TRBV28 to TRBJ1-4; no reliable D call. Germline V lookup: CDR1 MDHEN, CDR2 SYDVKM. V gave up 3 bases and J gave up 8 bases, with 4 bases separating them. The CDR3 spans 11 residues. This chain's CDR3 is CASSFREKLFF. Written as DNA, the CDR3 is TGTGCCAGCAGTTTTCGGGAAAAACTGTTTTTT. Drawing the rest from reference TRBV28 and TRBJ1-4, the complete variable domain is DVKVTQSSRYLVKRTGEKVFLECVQDMDHENMFWYRQDPGLGLRLIYFSYDVKMKEKGDIPEGYSVSREKKERFSLILESASTNQTSMYLCASSFREKLFFGSGTQLSVL.

The gene calls are TRBV5-1 and TRBJ1-1; 8 positions match TRBD1. CDR1 and CDR2 (germline): SGHRS, YFSETQ. V gave up 2 bases and J gave up 4 bases; unmatched junction bases: 10. This CDR3 region has 16 residues. The CDR3 region has the DNA TGCGCCAGCAGCTTTCTTTCAGGGGGCGGACGCACTGAAGCTTTCTTT. Translating gives CASSFLSGGGRTEAFF.

This clone was detected only once. The chain links TRBV7-8 to TRBJ1-5; 10 bases are shared with TRBD1. With 5 bases clipped from V and 7 bases from J, the junction kept 8 bases outside the gene matches. CDR3 length equals 15 residues. Looked up from germline, CDR1 is SGHVS and CDR2 is FQNEAQ. The CDR3 sequence: CASSADRGVWQPQHF. DNA of the CDR3: TGTGCCAGCAGCGCGGACAGGGGGGTATGGCAGCCCCAGCATTTT.

The rearrangement joins TRBV7-3 to TRBJ2-1, with D tentatively TRBD1 (6 bases). This CDR3 is built from 13 residues. Germline V CDR1 and CDR2: SGHTA, FQGTGA. Between the trimmed V and J ends, which lost 2 bases and 10 bases, there was a span of 12 bases. In DNA, the CDR3 is TGTGCCAGCAGCTTAGTTACCGACAGGGAGCAGTTCTTC. It translates to CASSLVTDREQFF.

This chain connects TRBV2 to TRBJ1-5, with D perhaps TRBD1 (6 bases). Germline V gene data show CDR1 as SNHLY and CDR2 as FYNNEI. V dropped 7 bases and J dropped 2 bases, with 9 bases sitting between them. The CDR3 consists of 13 residues. CDR3 sequence reads: CASMWGRNQPQHF. CDR3 bases: TGTGCCAGCATGTGGGGGCGCAATCAGCCCCAGCATTTT. The variable domain in full, with the rest retrieved from reference TRBV2 and TRBJ1-5, is EPEVTQTPSHQVTQMGQEVILRCVPISNHLYFYWYRQILGQKVEFLVSFYNNEISEKSEIFDDQFSVERPDGSNFTLKIRSTKLEDSAMYFCASMWGRNQPQHFGDGTRLSIL.

V usage is TRBV7-3 and J usage is TRBJ2-2, with unresolved D. This CDR3 has 14 residues. Germline CDR1 is SGHTA and CDR2 is FQGTGA. V gave up 5 bases and J gave up 2 bases, with 9 bases separating them. CDR3 amino acids: CASSEHRNTGELFF. DNA for the CDR3: TGTGCCAGCAGCGAACACCGCAACACCGGGGAGCTGTTTTTT.

The chain is built from TRBV19 and TRBJ1-1; no definite D call. Germline CDR1 is LNHDA and CDR2 is SQIVND (reference sequence). The CDR3 loop spans 15 amino acids. Trimming took off 4 bases at V and 1 base at J, with 13 bases between the two ends. The CDR3 reads CASSTWGGGNTEAFF. The DNA of the CDR3 is TGTGCCAGTAGTACTTGGGGAGGAGGGAACACTGAAGCTTTCTTT.

The chain joins TRBV7-8 to TRBJ1-1, with 9 bases fitting TRBD1. This CDR3 contains 14 residues. The V segment lost 5 bases and the J segment 5 bases; nucleotides outside the gene matches: 6. From germline, CDR1 is SGHVS and CDR2 FQNEAQ. CDR3 loop: CASSPDRGLTEAFF. CDR3 nucleotides: TGTGCCAGCAGCCCGGACAGGGGTTTGACTGAAGCTTTCTTT.

J is TRBJ2-5 and V is TRBV29-1, with D tentatively TRBD2 (6 bases). V lost 0 bases to trimming and J lost 4 bases, with 9 bases between them. The CDR3 length is 13 residues. CDR1 and CDR2 (germline): SQVTM, ANQGSEA. The CDR3 loop reads CSVEERAGETQYF. CDR3 nucleotides: TGCAGCGTTGAAGAGCGAGCGGGAGAGACCCAGTACTTC.

The chain couples TRBV2 to TRBJ2-7; D perhaps matches TRBD1 (6 bases). This CDR3 contains 14 residues. Germline V gene sequence: CDR1 SNHLY, CDR2 FYNNEI. Trimming cost V 8 bases and J 1 base, with 15 bases left between them. CDR3 coding DNA: TGTGCCAGCCGCGAGCAGGGGATTTCCTACGAGCAGTACTTC. Translating gives CASREQGISYEQYF. Supplemented by reference TRBV2 and TRBJ2-7, the full variable domain reads EPEVTQTPSHQVTQMGQEVILRCVPISNHLYFYWYRQILGQKVEFLVSFYNNEISEKSEIFDDQFSVERPDGSNFTLKIRSTKLEDSAMYFCASREQGISYEQYFGPGTRLTVT.

The sample holds one count of this clone. The chain is built from TRBV7-9 and TRBJ2-5; 11 bases are shared with TRBD2. Germline loops: CDR1 SEHNR, CDR2 FQNEAQ (reference sequence). CDR3 size: 15 residues. J gave up 2 bases and V 5 bases, and 4 bases lay outside the gene matches. CDR3 in DNA: TGTGCCAGCAGCAGGACTAGCGGGCGGCAAGAGACCCAGTACTTC. It yields the protein CASSRTSGRQETQYF.

The chain combines TRBV9 with TRBJ2-7; D unclear. The CDR3 extends over 14 amino acids. Germline V gives CDR1 SGDLS, CDR2 YYNGEE. Trimming stripped 4 bases from V and 2 bases from J, with 13 bases between. CDR3 amino acids: CASSPHSVTYEQYF. DNA for the CDR3: TGTGCCAGCAGCCCTCACAGTGTGACCTACGAGCAGTACTTC. The full variable domain, its missing parts supplied by reference TRBV9 and TRBJ2-7, is DSGVTQTPKHLITATGQRVTLRCSPRSGDLSVYWYQQSLDQGLQFLIQYYNGEERAKGNILERFSAQQFPDLHSELNLSSLELGDSALYFCASSPHSVTYEQYFGPGTRLTVT.

V gene TRBV5-1 combines with J gene TRBJ2-5, with 7 bases that match TRBD1. CDR1 and CDR2 from the germline V gene are SGHRS and YFSETQ. J gave up 0 bases and V 0 bases, and 5 bases lay outside the gene matches. The CDR3 consists of 16 residues. This CDR3 is CASSLVGTDYQETQYF. The CDR3 nucleotides read TGCGCCAGCAGCTTGGTCGGGACAGATTACCAAGAGACCCAGTACTTC.

This chain links TRBV9 with TRBJ2-1, with TRBD2 matching over 8 bases. V gave up 0 bases and J gave up 4 bases; unmatched junction bases: 6. The CDR3 loop spans 16 amino acids. Per germline, CDR1 SGDLS and CDR2 YYNGEE. CDR3 sequence: CASSVVGLAGYNEQFF. The CDR3 DNA sequence: TGTGCCAGCAGCGTAGTCGGGCTAGCGGGTTACAATGAGCAGTTCTTC.

This chain connects TRBV18 to TRBJ1-1; 8 bases line up with TRBD1. The CDR3 is made up of 16 amino acids. Germline V gene data show CDR1 as KGHSH and CDR2 as LQKENI. V was clipped by 2 bases and J by 3 bases; unmatched bases: 8. The CDR3 nucleotides are TGTGCCAGCTCACCAGTGCAGGGGGCGAGGGACACTGAAGCTTTCTTT. Amino acid sequence: CASSPVQGARDTEAFF.

The chain links TRBV5-1 to TRBJ1-3; TRBD1 agrees at 7 bases. The J segment lost 3 bases and the V segment lost 4 bases, leaving 7 bases of the junction unmatched. The CDR3 has 15 residues. Germline V gives CDR1 SGHRS, CDR2 YFSETQ. The CDR3 nucleotides read TGCGCCAGCAGCACTACACGGGACAGTGGAAACACCATATATTTT. Translating it yields CASSTTRDSGNTIYF.

V gene TRBV5-6 combines with J gene TRBJ1-2; the match to TRBD1 covers 8 bases. Trimming at V came to 6 bases and at J to 2 bases, leaving 6 bases not matched to a gene. Per the germline V gene, CDR1 is SGHDT and CDR2 is YYEEEE. The CDR3 loop spans 14 amino acids. The CDR3, as DNA: TGTGCCAGCATCAGGGGGCGCGAGAACTATGGCTACACCTTC. It codes for CASIRGRENYGYTF.

V and J are TRBV19 and TRBJ2-4; D is unclear. This CDR3 is built from 15 residues. Germline V lookup: CDR1 LNHDA, CDR2 SQIVND (reference sequence). Trimming pared 0 bases from V and 8 bases from J, leaving 14 bases between. The CDR3 spells CASSIDPKPTDIQYF. DNA for the CDR3: TGTGCCAGTAGTATAGATCCTAAACCAACAGACATTCAGTACTTC.

The V and J genes are TRBV7-2 and TRBJ2-1; 7 bases fit TRBD2. Looked up from germline, CDR1 is SGHTA and CDR2 is FQGNSA. V lost 5 bases, J lost 4 bases, and 8 bases stayed unmatched. The CDR3 extends over 15 amino acids. The CDR3 is CASSPSASGYNEQFF. CDR3 DNA: TGTGCCAGCAGCCCGTCGGCTAGCGGTTACAATGAGCAGTTCTTC.

This sequence joins TRBV11-2 and TRBJ2-7; D unclear. The CDR3 runs 12 residues. The V gene's germline CDR1 is SGHAT and CDR2 FQNNGV. Trimming removed 0 bases at V and 4 bases at J, with 4 bases between. The CDR3, as DNA: TGTGCCAGCAGCTTAGATCCGTACGAGCAGTACTTC. It is translated as CASSLDPYEQYF. The full variable domain, in which reference TRBV11-2 and TRBJ2-7 provide the parts outside the CDR3, is EAGVAQSPRYKIIEKRQSVAFWCNPISGHATLYWYQQILGQGPKLLIQFQNNGVVDDSQLPKDRFSAERLKGVDSTLKIQPAKLEDSAVYLCASSLDPYEQYFGPGTRLTVT.

This clone showed up just once. This sequence joins TRBV11-3 and TRBJ2-7, with D unresolved. This CDR3 is built from 15 residues. V was pared by 5 bases and J by 2 bases, with 16 bases between. Germline V gene data show CDR1 as SGHNT and CDR2 as YENEEA. The CDR3 sequence: CASSRPGGCPYEQYF. In DNA form, the CDR3 reads TGTGCCAGCAGCCGGCCAGGTGGTTGCCCCTACGAGCAGTACTTC.

This clone has only a few counts. The chain uses TRBV7-8 and TRBJ2-1, with D possibly TRBD2 on 5 matching bases. This CDR3 is 15 amino acids long. Looked up from germline, CDR1 is SGHVS and CDR2 is FQNEAQ. Trimming took off 6 bases at V and 5 bases at J, with 17 bases between the two ends. CDR3 loop: CASRPKLEANNEQFF. The CDR3 nucleotides read TGTGCCAGCAGACCCAAACTAGAAGCCAACAATGAGCAGTTCTTC.